The sequence of this T cell receptor (beta chain) was determined in a study of T-cell reconstitution after alpha-beta-depleted transplantation in children. This clonotype was found many times. Unique molecular identifiers tagged the TCRbeta library. TCRdb reanalysed the PCR reads using MiXCR and keeps one entry per CDR3 protein. The sample lists hundreds of thousands of distinct CDR3 sequences; over 10% were seen once. V dropped 2 bases and J dropped 10 bases, with 10 bases sitting between them. CDR1 is SGDLS and CDR2 is YYNGEE in the germline V gene. The CDR3 has 12 amino acids. The clonotype comes from a girl aged 2 to 10 with congenital amegakaryocytic thrombocytopenia, due to receive a stem cell transplant. V and J are TRBV9 and TRBJ2-1; D call uncertain. Sequences were derived from PBMCs, sampled before TCRalphabeta/CD19-depleted stem cell transplant. In DNA, the CDR3 is TGTGCCAGCAGCGTCAGACTGGGCGAGCAGTTCTTC. Translation gives CASSVRLGEQFF.